This entry is about one TCR beta chain. The DNA ends 3 residues before the CDR3 does, and the rest of the CDR3 is filled in from the germline J gene. This CDR3 comprises 15 residues. V shed 3 bases, J shed 0 bases, and the junction held 3 bases outside the gene matches. Germline V CDR1 and CDR2: LNHDA, SQIVND (reference sequence). Measured with immunoSEQ multiplex PCR; TCRdb has only the in-frame clones, and not every one. The sample table sets out around 48,000 clones. Thawed PBMCs were FACS-sorted into unstimulated CD4+CD25+CD127- regulatory T cells, CD4+CD25- non-regulatory cells, CD4 and CD8 cells. These data originate in a study of Tregs in tolerant kidney transplant recipients.

The receptor was derived from a human donor who received a combined kidney and bone marrow transplant. The rearrangement links TRBV19 to TRBJ1-1, with 8 nucleotides matching TRBD1. Specimen: CD4+ T cells from blood, collected before the transplant. The CDR3 reads CASSIQGAMNTEAFF. CDR3 bases read: TGTGCCAGTAGTATCCAGGGGGCCATGAACACTGAA.